These 23 T cell receptor beta chains came from one sample sequenced in a study of long-term antiretroviral therapy in people with HIV. Researchers report immunoSEQ v3.0 was run at survey level. The assay was immunoSEQ multiplex PCR, and TCRdb's table has in-frame clones only and misses some. The sample has roughly 32,000 clones, 95% to 98% seen once. The sequencing used unsorted PBMCs, collected 7.6 years after starting antiretroviral therapy. The receptors derive from a man aged 25 to 40 with HIV.

This chain connects TRBV6-1 to TRBJ2-7; possibly TRBD2 for D (6 bases). The CDR3 totals 13 residues. Germline CDR1 is MNHNS and CDR2 is SASEGT. V dropped 6 bases and J dropped 3 bases, with 12 bases sitting between them. CDR3 nucleotides: TGTGCCAGCAGGCCACCTAGCGACTACGAGCAGTACTTC. Its translation is CASRPPSDYEQYF.

The chain links TRBV9 to TRBJ2-3, with D possibly being TRBD2 (5 bases). There are 14 residues in the CDR3. CDR1 and CDR2 (germline): SGDLS, YYNGEE. Trimming cost V 5 bases and J 3 bases, with 13 bases left between them. The CDR3 region has the DNA TGTGCCAGCAGATCGGAACTAGGAACAGATACGCAGTATTTT. Protein product: CASRSELGTDTQYF.

V is TRBV6-5 and J is TRBJ2-2, with a weak D call TRBD1 (5 bases). Germline V gives CDR1 MNHEY, CDR2 SVGAGI. The CDR3 runs 15 residues. V was cut by 0 bases and J by 6 bases, with 11 bases left in between. DNA of the CDR3: TGTGCCAGCAGTTACTCGTCAGGGCCATCCGGGGAGCTGTTTTTT. Residues: CASSYSSGPSGELFF.

V gene TRBV5-1 combines with J gene TRBJ2-7; D call uncertain. The germline V gene encodes CDR1 SGHRS and CDR2 YFSETQ. Trimming stripped 0 bases from V and 2 bases from J, with 15 bases between. The CDR3 consists of 16 residues. CDR3 protein: CASSLAAAVPTYEQYF. The CDR3 DNA reads TGCGCCAGCAGCTTGGCCGCTGCGGTCCCCACCTACGAGCAGTACTTC.

This rearrangement joins TRBV28 to TRBJ2-3, with D possibly being TRBD1 or TRBD2 (6 bases each). Trimming took 6 bases from V and 5 from J, leaving 15 bases between them. Germline V gene sequence: CDR1 MDHEN, CDR2 SYDVKM. The CDR3 extends over 14 amino acids. CDR3 amino acids: CASSPRGQGDTQYF. In nucleotides, the CDR3 is TGTGCCAGCAGCCCCCGGGGGCAGGGAGATACGCAGTATTTT.

The V gene is TRBV2, the J gene TRBJ2-5, with 7 bases identical to TRBD1. The CDR3 length is 13 residues. Germline-derived CDR1 and CDR2 are SNHLY and FYNNEI. V gave up 5 bases and J gave up 1 base; unmatched junction bases: 1. Written as DNA, the CDR3 is TGTGCCAGCAGTTACAGGGGCCAAGAGACCCAGTACTTC. It specifies CASSYRGQETQYF.

The chain links TRBV11-2 to TRBJ2-7, with 9 bases identical to TRBD1. V dropped 3 bases and J dropped 3; count of bases not matched to a gene: 3. Germline V lookup: CDR1 SGHAT, CDR2 FQNNGV. The CDR3 extends over 14 amino acids. CDR3 coding DNA: TGTGCCAGCAGCTTGGTGGGACAGGGCTACGAGCAGTACTTC. This codes for CASSLVGQGYEQYF. Supplemented by reference TRBV11-2 and TRBJ2-7, the full variable domain reads EAGVAQSPRYKIIEKRQSVAFWCNPISGHATLYWYQQILGQGPKLLIQFQNNGVVDDSQLPKDRFSAERLKGVDSTLKIQPAKLEDSAVYLCASSLVGQGYEQYFGPGTRLTVT.

This clone was picked up one time. V is TRBV13 and J is TRBJ2-1; D is undetermined. Trimming took 1 base from V and 7 from J, leaving 8 bases between them. Germline loops: CDR1 PRHDT, CDR2 FYEKMQ (reference sequence). CDR3 size: 13 residues. The chain's CDR3 is CASSLDQVNEQFF. The CDR3 DNA is TGTGCCAGCAGCTTAGATCAGGTGAATGAGCAGTTCTTC.

The V and J genes are TRBV6-1 and TRBJ2-7; D could derive from TRBD1 or TRBD2 (7 bases each). The CDR3 runs to 15 residues. From germline, CDR1 is MNHNS and CDR2 SASEGT. V was trimmed by 9 bases and J by 2 bases, leaving 20 bases between them. The CDR3 region is CASLEGAGATYEQYF. The CDR3 DNA is TGTGCCAGTCTCGAGGGGGCGGGGGCGACCTACGAGCAGTACTTC.

The V gene is TRBV10-2, the J gene TRBJ2-7; D remains unclear. The germline V and J ends were trimmed by 6 bases and 2 bases, with 8 bases remaining between them. CDR3 size: 12 residues. CDR1 is WSHSY and CDR2 is SAAADI in the germline V gene. CDR3 sequence reads: CASSRSTYEQYF. The CDR3 nucleotides read TGCGCCAGCAGCCGGAGTACCTACGAGCAGTACTTC.

The V and J genes are TRBV11-2 and TRBJ2-1; perhaps TRBD2 as D (5 bases). Germline V gene sequence: CDR1 SGHAT, CDR2 FQNNGV. The CDR3 totals 13 residues. V shed 5 bases and J shed 7 bases, with 12 bases lying between them. The CDR3 coding sequence is TGTGCCAGCAGCGTACTAGTTCCAAATGAGCAGTTCTTC. This gives the protein CASSVLVPNEQFF.

In this sample, this clone turned up once. The chain uses TRBV6-5 and TRBJ1-5; D is ambiguous. The CDR3 consists of 14 residues. With 3 bases removed from V and 11 bases from J, the gap between germline ends came to 17 bases. In germline, CDR1 is MNHEY, CDR2 SVGAGI. The CDR3 protein is CASSYDGVRGSQHF. The CDR3 nucleotides read TGTGCCAGCAGTTATGACGGCGTTCGTGGGTCCCAGCATTTT.

The V call is TRBV5-5, the J call TRBJ2-7; D is undetermined. The CDR3 runs to 13 residues. V lost 3 bases and J lost 2, with 9 bases in between. Per the germline V gene, CDR1 is SGHKS and CDR2 is YYEKEE (reference sequence). CDR3 residues: CASSSDRTYEQYF. Here the CDR3 DNA reads TGTGCCAGCAGCTCGGACCGAACCTACGAGCAGTACTTC.

The rearrangement uses TRBV19 and TRBJ2-7, with 11 bases identical to TRBD2. This CDR3 comprises 14 residues. CDR1 LNHDA and CDR2 SQIVND come from the germline V gene (reference sequence). The ends lost 5 bases at V and 7 bases at J; junction bases unmatched: 7. This chain's CDR3 is CASSLGLAGREQYF. CDR3 nucleotide sequence: TGTGCCAGTAGTCTCGGACTAGCGGGCAGGGAGCAGTACTTC. Full variable domain (missing parts from reference TRBV19 and TRBJ2-7): DGGITQSPKYLFRKEGQNVTLSCEQNLNHDAMYWYRQDPGQGLRLIYYSQIVNDFQKGDIAEGYSVSREKKESFPLTVTSAQKNPTAFYLCASSLGLAGREQYFGPGTRLTVT.

This clone was recorded only once. The gene calls are TRBV6-1 and TRBJ2-6; 7 bases map to TRBD2. Germline V gives CDR1 MNHNS, CDR2 SASEGT. V trimming: 2 bases; J trimming: 4 bases; junction bases outside the gene matches: 5. The CDR3 sequence is 16 residues long. The CDR3 DNA follows: TGTGCCAGCAGTGAAAGGGGAGGGGACGGGGCCAACGTCCTGACTTTC. This codes for CASSERGGDGANVLTF.

The chain carries TRBV5-1 and TRBJ2-5; no firm D call. Germline V gene lookup returns CDR1 SGHRS and CDR2 YFSETQ. This CDR3 is built from 14 residues. Deletions cut 5 bases from V and 3 bases from J, with 14 bases between. CDR3 coding DNA: TGCGCCAGCAGTTCACCCCTCCGGAAAGAGACCCAGTACTTC. This translates into CASSSPLRKETQYF.

Written as DNA, the CDR3 is TGCAGCGTTGGCGCCCGGGGAGGGGCCAACGTCCTGACTTTC. As protein: CSVGARGGANVLTF. The V call is TRBV29-1, the J call TRBJ2-6; D possibly corresponds to TRBD2 (5 bases). The CDR3 has 14 residues. Germline CDR1 and CDR2: SQVTM and ANQGSEA. V shed 4 bases and J shed 4 bases, with 11 bases lying between them.

The CDR3 DNA sequence: TGTGCCATCAGTGAGAAGAGGCTAGACAGGGTTATCTCTGGGGCCAACGTCCTGACTTTC. It codes for CAISEKRLDRVISGANVLTF. The genes are TRBV10-3 and TRBJ2-6; 7 bases fit TRBD1. This CDR3 is built from 20 residues. Unmatched junction bases numbered 13, after V lost 2 bases and J lost 0 bases. The germline gives CDR1 ENHRY, CDR2 SYGVKD.

This clone was detected only once. This sequence joins TRBV5-1 and TRBJ2-7; TRBD1 aligns across 7 bases. The CDR3 is made up of 15 amino acids. V trimming: 1 base; J trimming: 3 bases; junction bases outside the gene matches: 7. The germline gives CDR1 SGHRS, CDR2 YFSETQ. The CDR3 sequence: CASSLRPGQNYEQYF. CDR3 nucleotide sequence: TGCGCCAGCAGCTTGCGACCGGGACAGAACTACGAGCAGTACTTC.

This clone came up once. CDR3 sequence (DNA): TGTGCCAGCAGCTCCCGTGAGGACTGGACCGATACGCAGTATTTT. Its translation: CASSSREDWTDTQYF. The gene calls are TRBV9 and TRBJ2-3; D is perhaps TRBD2 (5 bases). The V gene's germline CDR1 is SGDLS and CDR2 YYNGEE. This CDR3 contains 15 residues. V was cut by 4 bases and J by 6 bases, with 18 bases left in between.

The CDR3 is CASSEQRGGLGDTQYF. The CDR3 coding sequence is TGTGCCAGCAGTGAACAGCGGGGGGGCCTGGGGGACACGCAGTATTTT. The genes are TRBV6-1 and TRBJ2-3; TRBD2 matches 10 bases. V lost 2 bases to trimming and J lost 9 bases; unmatched junction nucleotides: 11. Looked up from germline, CDR1 is MNHNS and CDR2 is SASEGT. This CDR3 spans 16 amino acids.

The rearrangement links TRBV19 to TRBJ1-5; D is unclear. This CDR3 spans 14 amino acids. In germline, CDR1 is LNHDA, CDR2 SQIVND (reference sequence). Trimming removed 5 bases from V and 4 bases from J, with 12 bases in between. In nucleotides, the CDR3 is TGTGCCAGTAGTCCCCCTGGACGGAATCAGCCCCAGCATTTT. As protein: CASSPPGRNQPQHF. Looking up the rest from reference TRBV19 and TRBJ1-5 gives the full variable domain: DGGITQSPKYLFRKEGQNVTLSCEQNLNHDAMYWYRQDPGQGLRLIYYSQIVNDFQKGDIAEGYSVSREKKESFPLTVTSAQKNPTAFYLCASSPPGRNQPQHFGDGTRLSIL.

The genes are TRBV5-8 and TRBJ1-3; D perhaps matches TRBD1 (6 bases). Trimming cost V 6 bases and J 0 bases, with 19 bases left between them. The CDR3 sequence is 17 residues long. Germline CDR1 SGHTS, CDR2 YDEGEE. CDR3 amino acids: CASTILRGELSGNTIYF. The CDR3 DNA follows: TGTGCCAGCACCATCCTCAGGGGCGAACTCTCTGGAAACACCATATATTTT.